The 7 T cell receptor beta chains below come from one sample, sequenced in a study of regulatory T cells in long-lasting Graves disease. The time point denotes: newly diagnosed GD, antithyroid drugs for less than 3 months. PBMC-derived RNA was used for the TCR library. To make TCR beta libraries, researchers used iRepertoire HTBI primers and Arm-PCR of CDR3 regions. TCRdb called the multiplex PCR reads again in MiXCR, with one record for every CDR3 protein. The sample holds approximately 440,000 distinct CDR3 sequences, 16% seen once. The same data also went into a second study, on T cells in Graves' hyperthyroidism and ophthalmopathy.

Sample: peripheral blood mononuclear cells (PBMCs), taken at new diagnosis, from a patient treated with antithyroid drugs. The receptor set was obtained from a man aged 40-50 years with Graves disease.

In regard to this clonotype: A much larger clone lies a single base off, so this may be a read error. The J gene is TRBJ2-3, the V gene TRBV27; a weak D match, TRBD2 (6 bases). The CDR3 extends over 14 amino acids. The ends were cut back, 6 bases at V and 3 bases at J, with 13 bases in the middle. CDR1 is MNHEY, CDR2 SMNVEV, per germline (reference sequence). The CDR3 nucleotides read TGTGCCAGCAGGACTATAGCGGATACAGATACGCAGTATTTT. It translates to CASRTIADTDTQYF.

This chain links TRBV6-1 with TRBJ2-2, with 8 bases lining up with TRBD1. The CDR3 is made up of 12 amino acids. Germline loops: CDR1 MNHNS, CDR2 SASEGT. Unmatched junction bases numbered 4, after V lost 8 bases and J lost 8 bases. The CDR3: CASGTGLGELFF. The CDR3 DNA is TGTGCCAGCGGGACAGGACTAGGGGAGCTGTTTTTT.

This clonotype was seen many times. V usage is TRBV3-1 and J usage is TRBJ2-3; a weak D match, TRBD1 (6 bases). The CDR3 is made up of 13 amino acids. V lost 2 bases and J lost 6, with 9 bases in between. CDR1 LGHDT and CDR2 YNNKEL come from the germline V gene (reference sequence). The CDR3 here is CASSQRGWDTQYF. Written as DNA, the CDR3 is TGTGCCAGCAGCCAAAGGGGGTGGGATACGCAGTATTTT.

This clonotype was recorded many times. This rearrangement joins TRBV2 to TRBJ2-1; no clear D gene. Trimming pared 2 bases from V and 10 bases from J, leaving 12 bases between. This CDR3 comprises 13 residues. Per germline, CDR1 SNHLY and CDR2 FYNNEI. CDR3 sequence reads: CASSETPLREQFF. In DNA, the CDR3 is TGTGCCAGCAGTGAAACCCCATTACGCGAGCAGTTCTTC. Using reference TRBV2 and TRBJ2-1 for the parts outside the CDR3, the full variable domain is EPEVTQTPSHQVTQMGQEVILRCVPISNHLYFYWYRQILGQKVEFLVSFYNNEISEKSEIFDDQFSVERPDGSNFTLKIRSTKLEDSAMYFCASSETPLREQFFGPGTRLTVL.

This clonotype appeared many times. The chain couples TRBV6-5 to TRBJ1-2; TRBD1 is a possible D gene (6 bases). The CDR3 loop spans 13 amino acids. V was shortened by 2 bases and J by 3 bases, with 7 bases between the two germline ends. Germline CDR1 and CDR2: MNHEY and SVGAGI. The CDR3 sequence: CASSYEGDYGYTF. CDR3 in DNA: TGTGCCAGCAGTTACGAGGGGGACTATGGCTACACCTTC.

At least ten counts were recorded for this clonotype. The chain carries TRBV3-1 and TRBJ1-3; possible D gene TRBD1, 5 bases. Germline CDR1 reads LGHDT; CDR2 reads YNNKEL (reference sequence). The CDR3 covers 14 residues. V dropped 4 bases and J dropped 1 base, with 8 bases sitting between them. CDR3 coding DNA: TGTGCCAGCAGCCTGACAGAATCTGGAAACACCATATATTTT. It yields the protein CASSLTESGNTIYF.

The table lists this clonotype with many counts. The V call is TRBV3-1, the J call TRBJ1-1, with D maybe TRBD1 (6 bases). The germline V gene has CDR1 LGHDT and CDR2 YNNKEL (reference sequence). Between the trimmed V and J ends, which lost 1 base and 6 bases, there was a span of 12 bases. The CDR3 contains 14 residues. The CDR3 region has the DNA TGTGCCAGCAGCCAAGTGGGGGGCGTCCCTGAAGCTTTCTTT. Residues: CASSQVGGVPEAFF.